What follows are 28 T cell receptor beta chains derived from one specimen sequenced in a study of cytomegalovirus exposure and HLA in healthy donors. Sequenced by immunoSEQ multiplex PCR; TCRdb stores in-frame clones only, minus some. Among under 250,000 clones listed, about 93% were seen once. Sequences were obtained from PBMCs. Receptor source: a woman younger than 35 in good health and CMV-seronegative.

This sequence joins TRBV27 and TRBJ1-5; D remains ambiguous. Per germline, CDR1 MNHEY and CDR2 SMNVEV (reference sequence). The V end lost 2 bases, the J end lost 9 bases, and 11 bases lay between the germline ends. The CDR3 has 13 amino acids. CDR3 DNA sequence: TGTGCCAGCAGTTTAGGAGCGGCCCGGCCCCAGCATTTT. Its protein product is CASSLGAARPQHF.

The genes are TRBV11-2 and TRBJ1-1; 8 positions agree with TRBD1. V shed 3 bases and J 4 bases; nucleotides not matched to a gene: 1. The V gene's germline CDR1 is SGHAT and CDR2 FQNNGV. This CDR3 is 13 amino acids long. The CDR3 loop reads CASSFDRGTEAFF. CDR3 coding DNA: TGTGCCAGCAGCTTCGACAGGGGCACTGAAGCTTTCTTT.

In DNA form, the CDR3 reads TGTGCCAGCAGCCCGATGGGGGGGTTCGGCCCTTTGGCTAACTATGGCTACACCTTC. Translating gives CASSPMGGFGPLANYGYTF. The chain joins TRBV5-6 to TRBJ1-2, with D perhaps matching TRBD1 (5 bases). This CDR3 is built from 19 residues. CDR1 SGHDT and CDR2 YYEEEE come from the germline V gene. Trimming cost V 4 bases and J 0 bases, with 25 bases left between them.

The chain joins TRBV27 to TRBJ2-1; TRBD2 might be the D (5 bases). The V gene's germline CDR1 is MNHEY and CDR2 SMNVEV (reference sequence). V lost 7 bases and J 8 bases, leaving 18 bases between the germline ends. The CDR3 spans 14 residues. The DNA of the CDR3 is TGTGCCAGCAACTTCCGGGGATTGGTGGATGAGCAGTTCTTC. Protein: CASNFRGLVDEQFF.

V and J are TRBV11-1 and TRBJ1-5; tentative D call: TRBD1 (6 bases). Trimming took 5 bases from V and 3 from J, leaving 11 bases between them. Germline CDR1 reads SGHAT; CDR2 reads FQDESV (reference sequence). The CDR3 consists of 14 residues. Here the CDR3 reads CASSIDRYNQPQHF. The DNA for the CDR3 is TGTGCCAGCAGCATCGACAGGTACAATCAGCCCCAGCATTTT.

The chain combines TRBV21-1 with TRBJ1-2. TRBV21-1 has pseudogene status. The CDR3 sequence is 15 residues long. This CDR3 reads CASTPPPGGIYGYTF. The DNA for the CDR3 is TGTGCCAGCACCCCCCCTCCGGGAGGTATCTATGGCTACACCTTC.

This clone appeared a few times. The chain combines TRBV7-2 with TRBJ1-5; 10 bases match TRBD1. V was pared by 5 bases and J by 15 bases, with 7 bases of the junction left unmatched. CDR1 is SGHTA and CDR2 is FQGNSA in the germline V gene. The CDR3 is made up of 12 amino acids. CDR3 loop: CASSAQTGGRHF. As DNA, the CDR3 is TGTGCCAGCAGCGCCCAGACAGGGGGCCGGCATTTT.

The chain uses TRBV5-4 and TRBJ2-1, with TRBD2 identical over 8 bases. Trimming cost V 0 bases and J 1 base; bases outside gene matches: 6. Germline CDR1 is SGHNT and CDR2 is YYREEE (reference sequence). The CDR3 loop spans 17 amino acids. The CDR3 coding sequence is TGTGCCAGCAGCTTGGGGGGTAGCGGGATATCCTACAATGAGCAGTTCTTC. Protein: CASSLGGSGISYNEQFF.

The gene calls are TRBV10-2 and TRBJ1-5; weak D call: TRBD1 (6 bases). The CDR3 totals 15 residues. Germline CDR1 is WSHSY and CDR2 is SAAADI. The V end was cut by 3 bases, the J end by 2 bases, with 11 bases between. The CDR3 DNA reads TGCGCCAGCAGTGAATCGGACAGTGGCAATCAGCCCCAGCATTTT. This translates into CASSESDSGNQPQHF.

The rearrangement uses TRBV5-4 and TRBJ1-1, with D unclear. CDR1 is SGHNT, CDR2 YYREEE, per germline (reference sequence). This CDR3 spans 12 amino acids. Deletions cut 3 bases from V and 7 bases from J, with 10 bases between. CDR3 region: CASSSDTIEAFF. CDR3 nucleotides: TGTGCCAGCAGCTCAGATACGATTGAAGCTTTCTTT.

The rearrangement joins TRBV6-1 to TRBJ1-4; no definite D call. The V end lost 5 bases, the J end lost 3 bases, and 4 bases lay between the germline ends. This CDR3 spans 12 amino acids. In germline, CDR1 is MNHNS, CDR2 SASEGT. The CDR3 loop is CASSLANEKLFF. CDR3 nucleotide sequence: TGTGCCAGCAGTTTAGCTAATGAAAAACTGTTTTTT.

There are a few counts of this clone. This chain uses TRBV5-1 with TRBJ2-2; 7 positions agree with TRBD2. CDR1 is SGHRS, CDR2 YFSETQ, per germline. The CDR3 covers 14 residues. The J segment lost 5 bases and the V segment lost 7 bases, leaving 8 bases of the junction unmatched. The CDR3 DNA follows: TGCGCCAGCTCAGAGCAGGGAGGGACCGGGGAGCTGTTTTTT. Translation gives CASSEQGGTGELFF. The whole variable domain, filled in from reference TRBV5-1 and TRBJ2-2, reads KAGVTQTPRYLIKTRGQQVTLSCSPISGHRSVSWYQQTPGQGLQFLFEYFSETQRNKGNFPGRFSGRQFSNSRSEMNVSTLELGDSALYLCASSEQGGTGELFFGEGSRLTVL.

The chain joins TRBV19 to TRBJ2-1; 9 nucleotides line up with TRBD2. Germline loops: CDR1 LNHDA, CDR2 SQIVND (reference sequence). The CDR3 contains 16 residues. Trimming took 3 bases from V and 0 from J; bases not matched to a gene: 3. The CDR3 region is CASSITSGRSYNEQFF. In nucleotides, the CDR3 is TGTGCCAGTAGTATCACTAGCGGGCGCTCCTACAATGAGCAGTTCTTC.

The gene calls are TRBV2 and TRBJ2-1; 12 nucleotides agree with TRBD2. Germline loops: CDR1 SNHLY, CDR2 FYNNEI. This CDR3 comprises 20 residues. After removal of 2 bases from V and 2 bases from J, the junction contained 13 bases not matched to a gene. This CDR3 is CASSETPLAGGPNPYNEQFF. CDR3 coding DNA: TGTGCCAGCAGTGAAACCCCTCTAGCGGGAGGGCCGAACCCCTACAATGAGCAGTTCTTC.

The chain combines TRBV7-3 with TRBJ2-5; TRBD1 is a possible D gene (5 bases). Germline CDR1 is SGHTA and CDR2 is FQGTGA. The CDR3 has 13 residues. Trimming pared 3 bases from V and 4 bases from J, leaving 9 bases between. CDR3: CASSFRRGETQYF. In DNA, the CDR3 is TGTGCCAGCAGCTTCCGAAGGGGAGAGACCCAGTACTTC.

The V call is TRBV7-9, the J call TRBJ2-5; 11 bases agree with TRBD2. The junction had 5 bases not matched to a gene; V was cut back by 2 bases and J by 6 bases. Per the germline V gene, CDR1 is SEHNR and CDR2 is FQNEAQ (reference sequence). CDR3 size: 15 residues. The chain's CDR3 is CASSLPGLAEKTQYF. Here the CDR3 DNA reads TGTGCCAGCAGCTTACCGGGACTAGCGGAAAAGACCCAGTACTTC. Supplemented by reference TRBV7-9 and TRBJ2-5, the full variable domain reads DTGVSQNPRHKITKRGQNVTFRCDPISEHNRLYWYRQTLGQGPEFLTYFQNEAQLEKSRLLSDRFSAERPKGSFSTLEIQRTEQGDSAMYLCASSLPGLAEKTQYFGPGTRLLVL.

V and J are TRBV19 and TRBJ1-5, with a possible D match to TRBD1 (5 bases). This CDR3 has 16 residues. V was pared by 3 bases and J by 2 bases, with 14 bases between. Germline V gene data show CDR1 as LNHDA and CDR2 as SQIVND (reference sequence). The CDR3, as DNA: TGTGCCAGTAGTATGCCGACAGCGGGGGGCAATCAGCCCCAGCATTTT. Protein: CASSMPTAGGNQPQHF.

The chain carries TRBV6-6 and TRBJ1-1; D is possibly TRBD1 (6 bases). This CDR3 comprises 16 residues. Looked up from germline, CDR1 is MNHNY and CDR2 is SVGAGI (reference sequence). The V and J ends lost 6 bases and 2 bases respectively, with 19 bases between them. The CDR3 sequence is CASRAPGTQGNTEAFF. CDR3 nucleotides: TGTGCCAGCAGGGCTCCCGGGACACAAGGTAACACTGAAGCTTTCTTT.

This clone was seen more than once but under ten times. This chain uses TRBV11-2 with TRBJ2-7; D is undetermined. Deletions cut 4 bases from V and 0 bases from J, with 4 bases between. CDR3 size: 12 residues. CDR1 and CDR2 (germline): SGHAT, FQNNGV. CDR3 nucleotides: TGTGCCAGCAGCTCGAGCTCCTACGAGCAGTACTTC. Translation: CASSSSSYEQYF.

V is TRBV7-9 and J is TRBJ2-1; 9 bases line up with TRBD1. The CDR3 length is 15 residues. Unmatched junction bases numbered 10, after V lost 6 bases and J lost 7 bases. CDR1 is SEHNR and CDR2 is FQNEAQ in the germline V gene (reference sequence). The DNA for the CDR3 is TGTGCCAGCAGTTTACAGGGGGCCTCGTTGAATGAGCAGTTCTTC. As protein: CASSLQGASLNEQFF.

The gene calls are TRBV10-3 and TRBJ2-1, with D possibly TRBD2 on 6 matching bases. This CDR3 region has 14 residues. The V and J ends lost 6 bases and 4 bases respectively, with 13 bases between them. Germline V gene lookup returns CDR1 ENHRY and CDR2 SYGVKD. The CDR3 nucleotides are TGTGCCATCAGGGAGCGAGGGAGGTACAATGAGCAGTTCTTC. Encoded protein: CAIRERGRYNEQFF.

The chain employs TRBV6-1 and TRBJ2-2; D is perhaps TRBD1 (5 bases). CDR1 MNHNS and CDR2 SASEGT come from the germline V gene. CDR3 length equals 15 residues. Trimming took 2 bases from V and 3 from J, leaving 10 bases between them. The CDR3 DNA is TGTGCCAGCAGTGAAAAGGGGTTTTACACCGGGGAGCTGTTTTTT. Residues: CASSEKGFYTGELFF.

V is TRBV10-3 and J is TRBJ2-7; D not resolved. The germline V and J ends were trimmed by 6 bases and 0 bases, with 3 bases remaining between them. The CDR3 spans 11 residues. Germline V gene lookup returns CDR1 ENHRY and CDR2 SYGVKD. The CDR3: CAIRSSYEQYF. DNA for the CDR3: TGTGCCATCAGGAGCTCCTACGAGCAGTACTTC.

The genes are TRBV14 and TRBJ2-7; 7 bases are a match to TRBD1. Germline V gives CDR1 SGHDN, CDR2 FVKESK. The V segment lost 3 bases and the J segment 3 bases; nucleotides outside the gene matches: 11. The CDR3 has 16 amino acids. The CDR3 nucleotides read TGTGCCAGCAGCCAGAGAAACAGGGGCCTTCTCTACGAGCAGTACTTC. Its translation is CASSQRNRGLLYEQYF.

The CDR3 nucleotides are TGTGCCAGCACCTTATATCCCGGGACAGATTATAGCAATCAGCCCCAGCATTTT. This encodes CASTLYPGTDYSNQPQHF. This chain links TRBV2 with TRBJ1-5; 7 bases line up with TRBD1. J lost 0 bases, V lost 7 bases, and 15 bases had no gene match. This CDR3 region has 18 residues. Germline CDR1 and CDR2: SNHLY and FYNNEI.

J is TRBJ2-2 and V is TRBV5-4; no definite D call. This CDR3 comprises 14 residues. V was pared by 0 bases and J by 10 bases, with 13 bases between. The V gene's germline CDR1 is SGHNT and CDR2 YYREEE (reference sequence). The CDR3: CASSLGPSAEELFF. The DNA for the CDR3 is TGTGCCAGCAGCTTGGGGCCCTCCGCCGAGGAGCTGTTTTTT.

The rearrangement joins TRBV30 to TRBJ1-4; TRBD1 matches at 8 bases. Germline V gene lookup returns CDR1 GTSNPN and CDR2 SVGIG (reference sequence). This CDR3 region has 12 residues. The trim removed 6 bases at V and 7 bases at J, leaving 4 bases unmatched. CDR3 residues: CACGQGREKLFF. The CDR3 DNA reads as TGTGCCTGCGGACAGGGTCGTGAAAAACTGTTTTTT. Full variable domain (remainder filled in from reference TRBV30 and TRBJ1-4): SQTIHQWPATLVQPVGSPLSLECTVEGTSNPNLYWYRQAAGRGLQLLFYSVGIGQISSEVPQNLSASRPQDRQFILSSKKLLLSDSGFYLCACGQGREKLFFGSGTQLSVL.

V usage is TRBV2 and J usage is TRBJ2-2, with TRBD2 matching 7 bases. The J segment lost 2 bases and the V segment lost 7 bases, leaving 10 bases of the junction unmatched. CDR3 length: 16 amino acids. CDR1 SNHLY and CDR2 FYNNEI come from the germline V gene. The CDR3 region has the DNA TGTGCCAGCAAAGGGTCGGGACTATTCAACACCGGGGAGCTGTTTTTT. The encoded protein is CASKGSGLFNTGELFF.